The text below deals with one TCR beta chain. Germline CDR1 and CDR2: SGHTA and FQGNSA. V trimming: 5 bases; J trimming: 5 bases; junction bases outside the gene matches: 10. The CDR3 spans 15 residues. TCRdb's table, derived via immunoSEQ multiplex PCR, lists solely in-frame clones and lacks some. The sample shows more than 2 million clones, almost 96% of them seen only once. The study enrolled healthy HIV-negative adults without recent acute infections or vaccinations as donors. These data originate in a study of shared clonotypes between healthy human individuals. The chain recombines TRBV7-2 with TRBJ2-3, with TRBD1 matching over 7 bases. The sample was naive CD4+ T cells sorted from blood. Documented subset: CD45RA+ positively selected. The TCR comes from a man between 18 and 35 years old in good health. The CDR3 sequence: CASSIYRGIGDTQYF. The CDR3 bases are TGTGCCAGCAGCATTTACAGGGGAATTGGAGATACGCAGTATTTT.